The present T cell receptor (beta chain) was sequenced within a study of T cell repertoires in cytomegalovirus infection. This clonotype has a count of ten or more. TCRdb re-derived calls from the reads in MiXCR, one entry per CDR3 protein. The table has almost 550,000 distinct CDR3 sequences, 16% seen once. The germline CDR1 and CDR2 sequences are SGHVS and FQNEAQ. CDR3 length: 15 residues. J was trimmed by 5 bases and V by 1 base; bases with no gene match: 5. The chain uses TRBV7-8 and TRBJ2-4; 7 bases line up with TRBD1. The receptor was isolated from a human donor in good health (CMV status not recorded). Some clones in this sample may be carry-over from other donors' samples. The sequencing sample was made of CD8+ T cells from PBMCs. The CDR3 DNA is TGTGCCAGCAGCTTAGATCAGGGGGTCCAAAACATTCAGTACTTC. It translates to CASSLDQGVQNIQYF.